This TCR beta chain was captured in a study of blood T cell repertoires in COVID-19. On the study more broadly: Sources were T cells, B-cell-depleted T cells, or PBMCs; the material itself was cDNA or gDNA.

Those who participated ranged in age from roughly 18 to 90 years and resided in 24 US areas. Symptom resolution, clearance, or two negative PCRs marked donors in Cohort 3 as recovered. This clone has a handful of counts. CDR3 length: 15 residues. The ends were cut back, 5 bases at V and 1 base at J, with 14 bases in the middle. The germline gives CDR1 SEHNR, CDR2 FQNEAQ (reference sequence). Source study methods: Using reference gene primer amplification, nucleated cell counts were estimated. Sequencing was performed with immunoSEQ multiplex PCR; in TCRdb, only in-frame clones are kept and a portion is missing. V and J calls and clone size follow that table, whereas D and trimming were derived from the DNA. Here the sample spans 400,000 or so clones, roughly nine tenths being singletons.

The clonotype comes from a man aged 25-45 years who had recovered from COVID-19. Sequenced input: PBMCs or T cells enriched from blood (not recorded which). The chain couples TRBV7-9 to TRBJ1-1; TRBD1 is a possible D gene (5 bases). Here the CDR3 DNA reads TGTGCCAGCAGCAGAGGAACGACAGAGAACACTGAAGCTTTCTTT. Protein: CASSRGTTENTEAFF.